The TCR beta chain described here comes from a study of blood T cell repertoires in COVID-19. For the study at large: Samples of COVID-19 (acute and convalescent) were obtained from the United States, Italy and Spain. T cells, B-cell-depleted T cells, or PBMCs provided the cDNA or gDNA that served as material.

Either two negative PCRs, clearance, or symptom resolution qualified Cohort 3 donors as recovered. This table comes from immunoSEQ multiplex PCR, and its TCRdb copy is limited to in-frame clones, with some not included. The sample lists hundreds of thousands of clones, 85% occurring once. The CDR3 totals 13 residues. From germline, CDR1 is SGHKS and CDR2 YYEKEE (reference sequence). V was pared by 7 bases and J by 5 bases, with 13 bases between. This clone appeared a single time. Sequencing used PBMCs or T cells enriched from blood (not recorded which). The receptor was isolated from a woman between 45 and 65 years old who had recovered from COVID-19. The rearrangement joins TRBV5-5 to TRBJ1-5; D not certain. CDR3 DNA sequence: TGTGCCAGCGCCCGACACCTCGATCAGCCCCAGCATTTT. Translated, it gives CASARHLDQPQHF.